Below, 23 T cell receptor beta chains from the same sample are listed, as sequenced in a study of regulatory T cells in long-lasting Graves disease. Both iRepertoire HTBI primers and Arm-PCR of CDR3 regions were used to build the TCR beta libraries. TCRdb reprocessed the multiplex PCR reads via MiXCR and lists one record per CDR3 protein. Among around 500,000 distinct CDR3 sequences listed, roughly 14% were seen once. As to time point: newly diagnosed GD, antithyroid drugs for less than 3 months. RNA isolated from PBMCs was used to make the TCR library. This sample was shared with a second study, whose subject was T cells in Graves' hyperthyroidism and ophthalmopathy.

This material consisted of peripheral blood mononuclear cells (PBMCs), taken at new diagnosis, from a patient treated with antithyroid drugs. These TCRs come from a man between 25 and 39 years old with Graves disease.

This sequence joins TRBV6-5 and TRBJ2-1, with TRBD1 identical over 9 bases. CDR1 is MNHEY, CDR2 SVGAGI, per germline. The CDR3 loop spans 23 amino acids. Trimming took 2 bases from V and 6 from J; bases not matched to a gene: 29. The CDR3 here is CASSYHSGTRGTGSPDQCNEQFF. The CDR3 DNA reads TGTGCCAGCAGTTACCACTCCGGAACTCGGGGGACAGGGAGTCCCGACCAGTGCAATGAGCAGTTCTTC.

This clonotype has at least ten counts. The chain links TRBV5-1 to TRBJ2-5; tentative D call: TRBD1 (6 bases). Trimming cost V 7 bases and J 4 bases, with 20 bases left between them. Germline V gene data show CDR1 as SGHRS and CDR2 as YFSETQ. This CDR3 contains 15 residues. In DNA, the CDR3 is TGCGCCAGCGGTTTTTCCGGGCAGGGGAGAGAGACCCAGTACTTC. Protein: CASGFSGQGRETQYF.

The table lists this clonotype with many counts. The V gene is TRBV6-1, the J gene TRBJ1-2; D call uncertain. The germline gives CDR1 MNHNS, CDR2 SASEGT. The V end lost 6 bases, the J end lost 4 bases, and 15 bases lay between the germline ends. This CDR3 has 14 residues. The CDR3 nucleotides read TGTGCCAGCAGAAGACTTGTCGAAGGCTATGGCTACACCTTC. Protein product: CASRRLVEGYGYTF.

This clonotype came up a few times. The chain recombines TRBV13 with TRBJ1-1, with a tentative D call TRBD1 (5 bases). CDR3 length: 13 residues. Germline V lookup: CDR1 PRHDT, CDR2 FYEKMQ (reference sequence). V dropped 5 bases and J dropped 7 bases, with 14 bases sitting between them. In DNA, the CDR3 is TGTGCCAGCAGCGGAGGGGTTTGGATTGAAGCTTTCTTT. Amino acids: CASSGGVWIEAFF.

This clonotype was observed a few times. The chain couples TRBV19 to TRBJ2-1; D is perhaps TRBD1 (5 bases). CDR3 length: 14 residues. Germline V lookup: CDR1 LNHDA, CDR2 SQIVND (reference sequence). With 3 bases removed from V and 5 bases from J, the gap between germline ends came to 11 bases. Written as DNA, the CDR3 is TGTGCCAGTAGTATGCGGACATATGACAATGAGCAGTTCTTC. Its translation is CASSMRTYDNEQFF.

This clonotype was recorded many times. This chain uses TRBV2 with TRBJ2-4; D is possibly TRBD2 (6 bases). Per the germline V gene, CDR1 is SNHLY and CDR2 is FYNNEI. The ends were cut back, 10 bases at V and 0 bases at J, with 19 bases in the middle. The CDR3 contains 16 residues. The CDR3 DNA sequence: TGTGCCATCCTCTCTTCGCGGGACGTAGCCAAAAACATTCAGTACTTC. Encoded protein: CAILSSRDVAKNIQYF. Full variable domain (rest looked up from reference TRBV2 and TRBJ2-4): EPEVTQTPSHQVTQMGQEVILRCVPISNHLYFYWYRQILGQKVEFLVSFYNNEISEKSEIFDDQFSVERPDGSNFTLKIRSTKLEDSAMYFCAILSSRDVAKNIQYFGAGTRLSVL.

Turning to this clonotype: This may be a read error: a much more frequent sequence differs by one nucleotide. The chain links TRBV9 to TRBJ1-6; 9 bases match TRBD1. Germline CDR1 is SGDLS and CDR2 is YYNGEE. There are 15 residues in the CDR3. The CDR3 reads CTSSVEDRGNSPLHF. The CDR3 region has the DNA TGTACCAGCAGCGTAGAGGACAGGGGCAATTCACCCCTCCACTTT.

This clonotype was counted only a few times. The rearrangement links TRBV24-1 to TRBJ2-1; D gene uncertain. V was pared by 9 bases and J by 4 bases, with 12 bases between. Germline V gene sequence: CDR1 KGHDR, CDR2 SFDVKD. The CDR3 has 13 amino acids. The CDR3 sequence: CATQDQYYNEQFF. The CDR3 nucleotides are TGTGCCACCCAGGACCAATATTACAATGAGCAGTTCTTC.

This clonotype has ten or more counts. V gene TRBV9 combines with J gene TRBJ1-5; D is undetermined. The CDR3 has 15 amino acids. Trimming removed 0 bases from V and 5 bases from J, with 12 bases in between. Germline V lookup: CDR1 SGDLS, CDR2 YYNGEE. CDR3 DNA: TGTGCCAGCAGCGTAGAGGGAACACCCCATCAGCCCCAGCATTTT. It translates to CASSVEGTPHQPQHF.

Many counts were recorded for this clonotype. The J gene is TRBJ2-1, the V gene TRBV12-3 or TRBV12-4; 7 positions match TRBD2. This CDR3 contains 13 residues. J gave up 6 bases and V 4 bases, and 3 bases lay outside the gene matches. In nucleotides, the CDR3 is TGTGCCAGCAGTTCGGGACTACCCAATGAGCAGTTCTTC. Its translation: CASSSGLPNEQFF.

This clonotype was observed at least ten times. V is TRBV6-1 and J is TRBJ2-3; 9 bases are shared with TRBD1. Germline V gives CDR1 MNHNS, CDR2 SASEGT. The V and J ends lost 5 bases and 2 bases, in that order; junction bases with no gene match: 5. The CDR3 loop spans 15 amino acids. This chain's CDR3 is CASSQDRGSTDTQYF. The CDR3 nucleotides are TGTGCCAGCAGTCAGGACAGGGGCTCCACAGATACGCAGTATTTT.

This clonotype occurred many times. The CDR3 reads CASSSAGDRAKNIQYF. CDR3 nucleotide sequence: TGTGCCAGCAGCTCCGCCGGGGACCGAGCCAAAAACATTCAGTACTTC. The chain has TRBV11-2 and TRBJ2-4; TRBD1 or TRBD2 may be the D gene (5 bases each). The CDR3 contains 16 residues. Trimming took 4 bases from V and 0 from J, leaving 13 bases between them. CDR1 SGHAT and CDR2 FQNNGV come from the germline V gene.

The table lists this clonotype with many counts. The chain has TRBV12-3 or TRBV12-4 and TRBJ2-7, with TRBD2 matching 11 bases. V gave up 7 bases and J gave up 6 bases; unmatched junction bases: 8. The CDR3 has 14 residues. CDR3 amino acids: CASTTSGRTVEQYF. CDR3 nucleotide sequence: TGTGCCAGCACTACTAGCGGGAGAACCGTCGAGCAGTACTTC.

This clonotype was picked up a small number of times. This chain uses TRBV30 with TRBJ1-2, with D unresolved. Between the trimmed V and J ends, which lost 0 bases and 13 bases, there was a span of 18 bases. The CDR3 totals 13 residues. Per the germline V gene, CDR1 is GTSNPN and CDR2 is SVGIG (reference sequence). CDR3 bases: TGTGCCTGGAGTGTACTCCCGGATCACCTCGGCACCTTC. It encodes CAWSVLPDHLGTF.

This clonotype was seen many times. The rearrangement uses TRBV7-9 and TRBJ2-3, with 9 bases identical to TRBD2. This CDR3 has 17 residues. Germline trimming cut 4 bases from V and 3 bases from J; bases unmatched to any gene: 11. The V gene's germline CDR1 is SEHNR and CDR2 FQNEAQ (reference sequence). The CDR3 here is CASSSLAGKHKTDTQYF. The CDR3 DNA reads TGTGCCAGCAGCTCGCTAGCGGGAAAGCACAAGACAGATACGCAGTATTTT.

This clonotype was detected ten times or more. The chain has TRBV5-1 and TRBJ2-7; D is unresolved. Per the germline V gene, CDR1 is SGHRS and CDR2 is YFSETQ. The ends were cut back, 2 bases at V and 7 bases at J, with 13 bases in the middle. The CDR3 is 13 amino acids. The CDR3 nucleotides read TGCGCCAGCAGCTTTGGGCAGCTACGGGAGCAGTACTTC. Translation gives CASSFGQLREQYF.

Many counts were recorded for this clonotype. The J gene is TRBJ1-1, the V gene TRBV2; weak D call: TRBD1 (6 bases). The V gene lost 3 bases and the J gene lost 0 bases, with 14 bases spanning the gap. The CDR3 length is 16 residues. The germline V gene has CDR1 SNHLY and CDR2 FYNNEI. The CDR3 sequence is CASSDNGGGLNTEAFF. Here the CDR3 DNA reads TGTGCCAGCAGTGACAATGGGGGCGGGTTGAACACTGAAGCTTTCTTT.

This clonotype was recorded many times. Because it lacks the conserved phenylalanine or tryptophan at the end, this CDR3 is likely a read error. CDR3 DNA: TGTGCCAGCAGCTTATGGCGGCGGGGTACCAGCACAGATACGCAGTATCTT. Translation: CASSLWRRGTSTDTQYL. This chain joins TRBV7-2 and TRBJ2-3, with TRBD2 as a possible D gene (6 bases). The germline V gene has CDR1 SGHTA and CDR2 FQGNSA. The CDR3 is 17 amino acids. V lost 2 bases and J lost 0, with 15 bases in between.

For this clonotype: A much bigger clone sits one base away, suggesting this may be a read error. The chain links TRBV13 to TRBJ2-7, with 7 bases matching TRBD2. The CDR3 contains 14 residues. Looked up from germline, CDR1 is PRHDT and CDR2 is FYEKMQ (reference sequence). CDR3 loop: CASSPPLGGYAQYF. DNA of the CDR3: TGTGCCAGCAGCCCGCCCCTGGGGGGGTACGCGCAGTACTTC. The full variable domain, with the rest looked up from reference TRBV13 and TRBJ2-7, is AAGVIQSPRHLIKEKRETATLKCYPIPRHDTVYWYQQGPGQDPQFLISFYEKMQSDKGSIPDRFSAQQFSDYHSELNMSSLELGDSALYFCASSPPLGGYAQYFGPGTRLTVT.

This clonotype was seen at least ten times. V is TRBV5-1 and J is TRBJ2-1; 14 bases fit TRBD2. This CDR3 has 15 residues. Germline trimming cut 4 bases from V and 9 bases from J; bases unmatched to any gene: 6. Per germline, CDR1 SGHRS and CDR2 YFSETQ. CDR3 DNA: TGCGCCAGCAGCCGACAGGGACTAGCGGGAGCTGAGCAGTTCTTC. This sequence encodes CASSRQGLAGAEQFF.

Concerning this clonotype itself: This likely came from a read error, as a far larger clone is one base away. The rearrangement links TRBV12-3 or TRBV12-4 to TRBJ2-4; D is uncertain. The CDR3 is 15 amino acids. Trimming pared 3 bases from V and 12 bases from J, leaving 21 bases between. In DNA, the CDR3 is TGTGCCAGCAGTTTTGGCGGAACAAGGACCTACGATCAGTACTTC. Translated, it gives CASSFGGTRTYDQYF.

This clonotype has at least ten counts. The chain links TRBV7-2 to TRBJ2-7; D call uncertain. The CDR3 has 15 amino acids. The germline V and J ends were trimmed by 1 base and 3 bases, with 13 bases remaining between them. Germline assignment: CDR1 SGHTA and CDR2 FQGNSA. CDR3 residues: CASSLVVVADYEQYF. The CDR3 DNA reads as TGTGCCAGCAGCTTAGTTGTGGTAGCCGACTACGAGCAGTACTTC.

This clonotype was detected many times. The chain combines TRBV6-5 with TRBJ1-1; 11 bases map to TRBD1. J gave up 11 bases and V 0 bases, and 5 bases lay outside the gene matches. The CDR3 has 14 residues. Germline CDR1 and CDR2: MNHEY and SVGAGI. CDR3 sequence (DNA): TGTGCCAGCAGTTACTCGTGGACAGGGGGCGACGCTTTCTTT. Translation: CASSYSWTGGDAFF.